The entry that follows covers one T cell receptor beta chain sequence. Its antigen is currently unknown. This sample was taken from a study of cytomegalovirus exposure and HLA in healthy donors. The germline V gene has CDR1 SGHAT and CDR2 FQDESV (reference sequence). CDR3 size: 13 residues. Trimming stripped 5 bases from V and 2 bases from J, with 9 bases between. PCR employed 60 Vbeta and 13 Jbeta primers. The data were produced by immunoSEQ multiplex PCR, yet TCRdb's version contains in-frame clones alone and is incomplete. The sample gives some 150,000 clones, around four fifths of which show up once; over 0.95% is in the top ten. Study-level findings and limits: The authors later linked a missense DCLRE1C variant to TCR beta V- and J-gene trimming.

Sequenced material: PBMCs. The sequence derives from a woman between 45 and 65 years old in good health and CMV-seronegative. The chain carries TRBV11-1 and TRBJ1-2; TRBD1 is a possible D gene (6 bases). CDR3 sequence: CASSLGQNYGYTF. DNA for the CDR3: TGTGCCAGCAGCCTAGGACAGAACTATGGCTACACCTTC.